These 28 T cell receptor beta chains were sequenced from one sample in a study of cytomegalovirus exposure and HLA in healthy donors. Profiled with immunoSEQ multiplex PCR; TCRdb holds only in-frame clones, not every one. The sample carries approximately 98,000 clones, almost 96% recorded once. The source material was PBMCs. The receptors were gathered from a woman younger than 35 in good health and CMV-seronegative.

This chain connects TRBV7-9 to TRBJ2-1, with TRBD2 matching over 9 bases. From germline, CDR1 is SEHNR and CDR2 FQNEAQ (reference sequence). The CDR3 runs 16 residues. The junction had 5 bases not matched to a gene; V was cut back by 1 base and J by 4 bases. The CDR3 loop reads CASSLGAGGIYNEQFF. In DNA form, the CDR3 reads TGTGCCAGCAGCTTAGGGGCGGGGGGGATTTACAATGAGCAGTTCTTC.

This chain links TRBV4-1 with TRBJ2-5, with 10 positions matching TRBD2. The CDR3 sequence is 16 residues long. Germline V gene sequence: CDR1 MGHRA, CDR2 YSYEKL. Unmatched junction bases numbered 5, after V lost 2 bases and J lost 2 bases. CDR3: CASSQLAGAPQETQYF. CDR3 sequence (DNA): TGCGCCAGCAGCCAACTAGCGGGGGCCCCGCAAGAGACCCAGTACTTC.

This chain joins TRBV27 and TRBJ1-6; D might be TRBD1 (5 bases). V lost 6 bases to trimming and J lost 16 bases, with 16 bases between them. Germline lookup yields CDR1 MNHEY and CDR2 SMNVEV (reference sequence). The CDR3 is 12 residues long. In DNA form, the CDR3 reads TGTGCCAGCAGACAAACAGGCAAACTTCTCCACTTT. Protein product: CASRQTGKLLHF.

The rearrangement uses TRBV5-6 and TRBJ1-1, with TRBD1 as a possible D gene (5 bases). Trimming removed 4 bases from V and 7 bases from J, with 11 bases in between. The CDR3 is 12 residues long. Germline assignment: CDR1 SGHDT and CDR2 YYEEEE. The CDR3 DNA sequence: TGTGCCAGCAGCGGAACAGGTTATGAAGCTTTCTTT. Translation gives CASSGTGYEAFF. Looking up the rest from reference TRBV5-6 and TRBJ1-1 gives the full variable domain: DAGVTQSPTHLIKTRGQQVTLRCSPKSGHDTVSWYQQALGQGPQFIFQYYEEEERQRGNFPDRFSGHQFPNYSSELNVNALLLGDSALYLCASSGTGYEAFFGQGTRLTVV.

The chain couples TRBV7-2 to TRBJ1-2, with D hard to call. Trimming pared 5 bases from V and 2 bases from J, leaving 3 bases between. The CDR3 runs 11 residues. Germline assignment: CDR1 SGHTA and CDR2 FQGNSA. The CDR3 coding sequence is TGTGCCAGCAGCCAAAACTATGGCTACACCTTC. It codes for CASSQNYGYTF.

The V gene is TRBV4-1, the J gene TRBJ1-2, with 8 bases that match TRBD1. There are 16 residues in the CDR3. Germline V gene sequence: CDR1 MGHRA, CDR2 YSYEKL. V gave up 2 bases and J gave up 5 bases; unmatched junction bases: 10. CDR3 in amino acids: CASSQQTGGGLYGYTF. The DNA of the CDR3 is TGCGCCAGCAGCCAACAAACAGGGGGAGGGTTGTATGGCTACACCTTC.

J is TRBJ1-5 and V is TRBV7-2; TRBD1 aligns across 9 bases. V lost 4 bases, J lost 8 bases, and 6 bases stayed unmatched. CDR3 length: 14 amino acids. Germline assignment: CDR1 SGHTA and CDR2 FQGNSA. The CDR3 here is CASSSGQGFKPQHF. CDR3 coding DNA: TGTGCCAGCAGCTCGGGACAGGGTTTCAAGCCCCAGCATTTT.

V and J are TRBV11-2 and TRBJ2-7; a weak D match, TRBD1 (6 bases). CDR3 length equals 15 residues. Germline CDR1 reads SGHAT; CDR2 reads FQNNGV. V dropped 0 bases and J dropped 0 bases, with 9 bases sitting between them. The DNA for the CDR3 is TGTGCCAGCAGCTTAGATTTGGGGGCCTCCTACGAGCAGTACTTC. Its protein is CASSLDLGASYEQYF.

V gene TRBV5-1 combines with J gene TRBJ2-5; possible D gene TRBD2, 5 bases. CDR3 length: 14 amino acids. The germline gives CDR1 SGHRS, CDR2 YFSETQ. V was trimmed by 4 bases and J by 4 bases, leaving 14 bases between them. CDR3 bases: TGCGCCAGCAGCCAAGACCCGGGGTCAGAGACCCAGTACTTC. Its protein is CASSQDPGSETQYF. Full variable domain (remainder filled in from reference TRBV5-1 and TRBJ2-5): KAGVTQTPRYLIKTRGQQVTLSCSPISGHRSVSWYQQTPGQGLQFLFEYFSETQRNKGNFPGRFSGRQFSNSRSEMNVSTLELGDSALYLCASSQDPGSETQYFGPGTRLLVL.

The chain uses TRBV9 and TRBJ2-1; D gene unclear. CDR1 is SGDLS and CDR2 is YYNGEE in the germline V gene. V was clipped by 0 bases and J by 9 bases, with 7 bases between them. The length of the CDR3 is 12 residues. CDR3 loop: CASSVAGTEQFF. The CDR3 DNA is TGTGCCAGCAGCGTAGCTGGCACTGAGCAGTTCTTC. Looking up the rest from reference TRBV9 and TRBJ2-1 gives the full variable domain: DSGVTQTPKHLITATGQRVTLRCSPRSGDLSVYWYQQSLDQGLQFLIQYYNGEERAKGNILERFSAQQFPDLHSELNLSSLELGDSALYFCASSVAGTEQFFGPGTRLTVL.

The V and J genes are TRBV5-4 and TRBJ2-5; 16 bases agree with TRBD2. The CDR3 runs 18 residues. From germline, CDR1 is SGHNT and CDR2 YYREEE (reference sequence). J lost 4 bases, V lost 0 bases, and 6 bases had no gene match. In DNA form, the CDR3 reads TGTGCCAGCAGCTTGGGTGGGACTAGCGGGGGGGCCGTAGAGACCCAGTACTTC. This encodes CASSLGGTSGGAVETQYF. The full variable domain, its missing parts supplied by reference TRBV5-4 and TRBJ2-5, is ETGVTQSPTHLIKTRGQQVTLRCSSQSGHNTVSWYQQALGQGPQFIFQYYREEENGRGNFPPRFSGLQFPNYSSELNVNALELDDSALYLCASSLGGTSGGAVETQYFGPGTRLLVL.

This chain uses TRBV2 with TRBJ1-4; 8 positions agree with TRBD1. Germline assignment: CDR1 SNHLY and CDR2 FYNNEI. This CDR3 spans 18 amino acids. The J segment lost 7 bases and the V segment lost 8 bases, leaving 21 bases of the junction unmatched. DNA for the CDR3: TGTGCCAGCGGAACCCCGCGGGCGTCGGACAGGGCTCCTGAAAAACTGTTTTTT. Protein product: CASGTPRASDRAPEKLFF.

The chain carries TRBV2 and TRBJ2-1, with TRBD1 matching 9 bases. In germline, CDR1 is SNHLY, CDR2 FYNNEI. V was pared by 4 bases and J by 8 bases, with 9 bases of the junction left unmatched. The CDR3 runs 15 residues. CDR3 amino acids: CASSGLGQGMYEQFF. The CDR3 DNA is TGTGCCAGCAGTGGTTTGGGACAGGGAATGTATGAGCAGTTCTTC.

Concerning this clone itself: The DNA is left out, because the CDR3 cannot be placed on it with certainty; the CDR3 is given as TCRdb lists it. The J gene is TRBJ1-3, the V gene TRBV5-1; the table's D call TRBD1 went unverified against the DNA. The germline V gene encodes CDR1 SGHRS and CDR2 YFSETQ. The CDR3 is made up of 16 amino acids, end residues included. The chain's CDR3 is CASSSSAGVSGNTIYF.

The V and J genes are TRBV19 and TRBJ1-1; D gene ambiguous. Between the trimmed V and J ends, which lost 7 bases and 1 base, there was a span of 16 bases. The CDR3 length is 15 residues. The germline CDR1 and CDR2 sequences are LNHDA and SQIVND (reference sequence). In nucleotides, the CDR3 is TGTGCCAGTACTTTTTCCCAGTCAGGGAACACTGAAGCTTTCTTT. Translation gives CASTFSQSGNTEAFF.

Details on this clone: This sample includes further DNA sequences coding for the same CDR3. The rearrangement links TRBV20-1 to TRBJ1-1; no definite D call. CDR1 is DFQATT and CDR2 is SNEGSKA in the germline V gene (reference sequence). This CDR3 contains 11 residues. V dropped 7 bases and J dropped 1 base, with 7 bases sitting between them. CDR3 in DNA: TGCAGTGTGCGGGGGAACACTGAAGCTTTCTTT. Translation: CSVRGNTEAFF.

The genes are TRBV28 and TRBJ2-7; the match to TRBD1 covers 9 bases. The V and J ends lost 6 bases and 7 bases, in that order; junction bases with no gene match: 10. The V gene's germline CDR1 is MDHEN and CDR2 SYDVKM. The CDR3 runs to 14 residues. CDR3 amino acids: CASSRDRVVLEQYF. The CDR3 coding sequence is TGTGCCAGCAGCCGGGACAGGGTGGTTCTGGAGCAGTACTTC. Variable domain in full (rest from reference TRBV28 and TRBJ2-7): DVKVTQSSRYLVKRTGEKVFLECVQDMDHENMFWYRQDPGLGLRLIYFSYDVKMKEKGDIPEGYSVSREKKERFSLILESASTNQTSMYLCASSRDRVVLEQYFGPGTRLTVT.

The chain employs TRBV5-6 and TRBJ2-5; 9 positions agree with TRBD2. The CDR3 sequence is 15 residues long. V trimming: 0 bases; J trimming: 0 bases; junction bases outside the gene matches: 0. The V gene's germline CDR1 is SGHDT and CDR2 YYEEEE. This chain's CDR3 is CASSLGLADQETQYF. The CDR3 nucleotides read TGTGCCAGCAGCTTGGGACTAGCGGACCAAGAGACCCAGTACTTC.

The rearrangement links TRBV27 to TRBJ2-5, with 14 bases fitting TRBD2. This CDR3 comprises 16 residues. J was trimmed by 4 bases and V by 4 bases; bases with no gene match: 5. The germline V gene has CDR1 MNHEY and CDR2 SMNVEV (reference sequence). The CDR3 region is CASSYLGLAGVETQYF. The CDR3 DNA is TGTGCCAGCAGTTACCTGGGACTAGCGGGGGTAGAGACCCAGTACTTC.

The V gene is TRBV6-1, the J gene TRBJ2-2, with a tentative D call TRBD2 (6 bases). The CDR3 extends over 15 amino acids. CDR1 and CDR2 from the germline V gene are MNHNS and SASEGT. Trimming left V 2 bases short and J 8 bases short, with 15 bases between. The CDR3 protein is CASSERGVEAGELFF. The CDR3 bases are TGTGCCAGCAGTGAACGCGGGGTCGAGGCGGGGGAGCTGTTTTTT.

The chain links TRBV5-1 to TRBJ2-5; TRBD1 aligns across 9 bases. Trimming cost V 4 bases and J 4 bases; bases outside gene matches: 5. Germline V lookup: CDR1 SGHRS, CDR2 YFSETQ. This CDR3 region has 14 residues. The CDR3 nucleotides read TGCGCCAGCAGCACTGGACAGGGGATAGAGACCCAGTACTTC. It is translated as CASSTGQGIETQYF.

The CDR3 here is CASSRTGVGYGYTF. DNA for the CDR3: TGTGCCAGCAGCCGAACGGGGGTAGGCTATGGCTACACCTTC. The chain employs TRBV14 and TRBJ1-2; possibly TRBD1 for D (5 bases). The V end was cut by 4 bases, the J end by 4 bases, with 13 bases between. The CDR3 has 14 residues. CDR1 and CDR2 (germline): SGHDN, FVKESK.

The V call is TRBV5-1, the J call TRBJ2-1; TRBD2 might be the D (5 bases). The V end was cut by 0 bases, the J end by 0 bases, with 7 bases between. The CDR3 length is 15 residues. Germline CDR1 is SGHRS and CDR2 is YFSETQ. This CDR3 reads CASSLVRASYNEQFF. The CDR3 coding sequence is TGCGCCAGCAGCTTGGTGCGGGCCTCCTACAATGAGCAGTTCTTC.

The chain joins TRBV28 to TRBJ1-2, with TRBD1 matching 9 bases. J gave up 1 base and V 6 bases, and 6 bases lay outside the gene matches. This CDR3 has 15 amino acids. Germline CDR1 and CDR2: MDHEN and SYDVKM. In DNA form, the CDR3 reads TGTGCCAGCAGGGGGGGACAGGGAAATAACTATGGCTACACCTTC. Its protein product is CASRGGQGNNYGYTF.

This clone was seen once. The chain combines TRBV28 with TRBJ1-1; D remains ambiguous. This CDR3 has 14 amino acids. Germline CDR1 and CDR2: MDHEN and SYDVKM. The V end lost 9 bases, the J end lost 3 bases, and 17 bases lay between the germline ends. This CDR3 reads CASAGSRPYTEAFF. Here the CDR3 DNA reads TGTGCCAGTGCCGGGAGCCGCCCCTACACTGAAGCTTTCTTT.

The gene calls are TRBV4-2 and TRBJ2-7; possible D gene TRBD2, 6 bases. This CDR3 has 14 residues. Per the germline V gene, CDR1 is LGHNA and CDR2 is YNFKEQ. V lost 3 bases, J lost 6 bases, and 15 bases lay in between. This chain's CDR3 is CASSHGAGKIEQYF. CDR3 nucleotides: TGTGCCAGCAGCCATGGGGCGGGGAAAATCGAGCAGTACTTC.

As DNA, the CDR3 is TGTGCCACCGGACCCGGCGGGCTGGGCTCTGGAAACACCATATATTTT. Amino acid sequence: CATGPGGLGSGNTIYF. V is TRBV15 and J is TRBJ1-3; no definite D call. Germline loops: CDR1 LNHNV, CDR2 YYDKDF (reference sequence). The CDR3 is 16 residues long. Trimming removed 8 bases from V and 0 bases from J, with 17 bases in between. Full variable domain (remainder filled in from reference TRBV15 and TRBJ1-3): DAMVIQNPRYQVTQFGKPVTLSCSQTLNHNVMYWYQQKSSQAPKLLFHYYDKDFNNEADTPDNFQSRRPNTSFCFLDIRSPGLGDTAMYLCATGPGGLGSGNTIYFGEGSWLTVV.

The V and J genes are TRBV5-4 and TRBJ2-5, with 15 positions matching TRBD2. CDR3 length: 16 amino acids. The germline V gene has CDR1 SGHNT and CDR2 YYREEE (reference sequence). V shed 4 bases, J shed 4 bases, and the junction held 5 bases outside the gene matches. The CDR3 region is CASSPGLAGGGETQYF. The CDR3, as DNA: TGTGCCAGCAGCCCGGGACTAGCGGGGGGAGGAGAGACCCAGTACTTC.